This T cell receptor (beta chain) appears in the sequencing data of a study of blood T cell repertoires in COVID-19. Study in general: Samples of COVID-19 (acute and convalescent) were obtained from the United States, Italy and Spain. Sources were T cells, B-cell-depleted T cells, or PBMCs; the material itself was cDNA or gDNA.

Per the original data handling: Estimates of nucleated cell counts were drawn from the amplification of reference gene primers. Generated by immunoSEQ multiplex PCR, the TCRdb table keeps only in-frame clones and is missing some. V and J calls and clone size are copied from that table; D and trimming were computed from the DNA. Found here are about 140,000 clones, roughly 90% of them singletons; the top ten hold nearly 0.95%. The receptor's source is a woman aged 45 to 65 with acute or convalescent COVID-19. The sample taken for sequencing was peripheral blood.

CDR3 coding DNA: TGTGCCAGTAGCCGGGACATCCCCAATCAGCCCCAGCATTTT. Translated, it gives CASSRDIPNQPQHF. The rearrangement links TRBV19 to TRBJ1-5, with a weak D call TRBD1 (6 bases). Germline CDR1 and CDR2: LNHDA and SQIVND (reference sequence). V dropped 6 bases and J dropped 3 bases, with 12 bases sitting between them. The CDR3 runs 14 residues. The complete variable domain, with remaining parts taken from reference TRBV19 and TRBJ1-5, reads DGGITQSPKYLFRKEGQNVTLSCEQNLNHDAMYWYRQDPGQGLRLIYYSQIVNDFQKGDIAEGYSVSREKKESFPLTVTSAQKNPTAFYLCASSRDIPNQPQHFGDGTRLSIL.